This TCR beta chain emerged from a study of beta chain features in type 1 diabetes. Study information: In all, around 110,000,000 sorted cells from all samples were analyzed.

The collection from each donor was one heparinised blood draw averaging approximately 110 mL. Via CD45RO/CCR7/CD25/CD127/CD95/CD27, cells of the CD4+ naive, central memory, regulatory and stem cell-like memory subsets were sorted. The purity of all sorted populations exceeded 95%. Findings and caveats of the study: Type 1 diabetes patients had TCRB CDR3s that were shorter (moderately but significantly so) in all four CD4+ subsets.

Germline-derived CDR1 and CDR2 are SGHNT and YYREEE (reference sequence). The CDR3 is made up of 14 amino acids. The ends lost 3 bases at V and 2 bases at J; junction bases unmatched: 2. This clone was counted a few times. Its antigen remains unknown. Expressed TCRB transcripts got sequenced, as all isolated RNA was reverse transcribed. Data came from immunoSEQ multiplex PCR; TCRdb stores just in-frame clones and leaves some out. This sample has some 660,000 clones, with 11% to 15% found just once. Sequenced input: naive CD4+ T cells from blood. The chain combines TRBV5-4 with TRBJ1-1, with TRBD1 matching 9 bases. The TCR sequence derives from a man aged 18 to 30 with type 1 diabetes. CDR3 protein: CASSSGQGNTEAFF. The CDR3 DNA is TGTGCCAGCAGCTCGGGACAGGGAAACACTGAAGCTTTCTTT. The complete variable domain, with remaining parts taken from reference TRBV5-4 and TRBJ1-1, reads ETGVTQSPTHLIKTRGQQVTLRCSSQSGHNTVSWYQQALGQGPQFIFQYYREEENGRGNFPPRFSGLQFPNYSSELNVNALELDDSALYLCASSSGQGNTEAFFGQGTRLTVV.